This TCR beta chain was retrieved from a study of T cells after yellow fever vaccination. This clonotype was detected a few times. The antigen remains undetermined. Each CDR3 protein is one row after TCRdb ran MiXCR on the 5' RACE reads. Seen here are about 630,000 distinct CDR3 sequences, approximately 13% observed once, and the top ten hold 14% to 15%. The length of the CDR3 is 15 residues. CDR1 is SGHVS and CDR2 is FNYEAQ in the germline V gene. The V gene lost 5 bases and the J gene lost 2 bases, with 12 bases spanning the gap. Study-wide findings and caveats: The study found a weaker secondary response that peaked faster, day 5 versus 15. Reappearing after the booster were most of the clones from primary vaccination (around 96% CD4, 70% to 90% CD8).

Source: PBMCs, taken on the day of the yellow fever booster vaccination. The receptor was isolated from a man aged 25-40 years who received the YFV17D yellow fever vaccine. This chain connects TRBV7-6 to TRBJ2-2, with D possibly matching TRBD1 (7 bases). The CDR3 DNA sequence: TGTGCCAGCAGCGCGGGACAGCTAAACACCGGGGAGCTGTTTTTT. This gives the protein CASSAGQLNTGELFF.